This T cell receptor (beta chain) came from a study of T cell responses to AZD1222 COVID-19 vaccine. Whole-study results and caveats: A rise in Spike-specific TCR breadth and depth followed two AZD1222 doses. Sampled repertoires all dated from after the peak T cell response. Donors in the cohort were predominantly white British and more often female, and clonal diversity was possibly underestimated. Just a handful of AZD1222 recipients were seropositive at baseline.

Measured with immunoSEQ multiplex PCR; TCRdb has only the in-frame clones, and not every one. The sample includes roughly 90,000 clones, approximately 89% seen only once; the top ten take about 5.4%. V was trimmed by 7 bases and J by 7 bases, leaving 14 bases between them. Germline loops: CDR1 LNHDA, CDR2 SQIVND (reference sequence). The CDR3 runs 13 residues. About this clone itself: What it binds is unknown.

This chain links TRBV19 with TRBJ2-1, with D perhaps TRBD2 (5 bases). This specimen was peripheral blood, taken 28 days after the second AZD1222 dose. This receptor was taken from an adult who received the AZD1222 COVID-19 vaccine. The CDR3: CASNPGMVNEQFF. The CDR3 nucleotides read TGTGCCAGTAATCCGGGGATGGTAAATGAGCAGTTCTTC. Drawing the rest from reference TRBV19 and TRBJ2-1, the complete variable domain is DGGITQSPKYLFRKEGQNVTLSCEQNLNHDAMYWYRQDPGQGLRLIYYSQIVNDFQKGDIAEGYSVSREKKESFPLTVTSAQKNPTAFYLCASNPGMVNEQFFGPGTRLTVL.